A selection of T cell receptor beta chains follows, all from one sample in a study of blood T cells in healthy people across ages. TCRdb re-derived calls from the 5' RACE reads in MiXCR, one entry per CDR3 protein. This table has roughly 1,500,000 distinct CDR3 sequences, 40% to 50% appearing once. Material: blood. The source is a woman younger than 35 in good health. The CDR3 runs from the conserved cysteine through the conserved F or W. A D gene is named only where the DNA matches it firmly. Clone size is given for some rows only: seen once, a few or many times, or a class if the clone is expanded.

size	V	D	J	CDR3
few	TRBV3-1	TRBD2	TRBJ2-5	CASSQDLASGGETQYF
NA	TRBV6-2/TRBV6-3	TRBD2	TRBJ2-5	CASSRTSRHWYQETQYF
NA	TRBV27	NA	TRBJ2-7	CASSPCGQLGTYEQYF
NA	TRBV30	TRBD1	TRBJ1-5	CAWDRENQPQHF
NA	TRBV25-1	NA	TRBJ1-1	CASSESRAEGTEAFF
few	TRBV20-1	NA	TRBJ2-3	CSARDWRGNTDTQYF
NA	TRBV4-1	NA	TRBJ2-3	CASSQDKEVLSTDTQYF
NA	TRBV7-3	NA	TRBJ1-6	CASSSGTPGAPLHF
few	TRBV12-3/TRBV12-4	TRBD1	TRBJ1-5	CASSSTGSGQPQHF
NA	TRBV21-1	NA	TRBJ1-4	CASSKICPKGGTGCFVNEKLFF
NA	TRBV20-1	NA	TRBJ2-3	CSARFPRLGTTDTQYF
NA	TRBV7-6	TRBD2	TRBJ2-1	CASSSKLAGGPHEQFF
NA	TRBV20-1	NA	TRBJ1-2	CSASPQGNLGGYTF
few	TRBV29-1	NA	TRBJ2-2	CSSLKPTARDERLGTGELFF
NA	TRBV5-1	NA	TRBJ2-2	CASSYGSVGELFF
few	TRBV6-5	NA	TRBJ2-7	CASSYKAGGGNPYEQYF
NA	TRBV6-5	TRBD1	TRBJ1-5	CATGTANKRPQHF
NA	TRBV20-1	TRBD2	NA	CSARLSGKGPYEQYF
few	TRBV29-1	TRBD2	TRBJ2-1	CSVEPSGRAEQFF
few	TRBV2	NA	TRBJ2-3	CASRRQSTDTQYF
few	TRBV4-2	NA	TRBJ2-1	CASSQDFASSYNEQFF
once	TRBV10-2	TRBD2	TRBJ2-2	CASSESGLPGLAGGSNTGELFF
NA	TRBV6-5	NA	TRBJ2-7	CASIETRLGYEQYF
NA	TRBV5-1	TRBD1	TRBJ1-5	CASSLVPLGTGGGQPQHF
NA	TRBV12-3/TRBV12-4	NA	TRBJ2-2	CASSGGKNTGELFF
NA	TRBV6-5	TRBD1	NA	CATHNTGGAEQYF
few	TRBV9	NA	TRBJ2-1	CASGRTSYNEQFF
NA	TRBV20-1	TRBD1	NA	CSARRGTGLKWETQYF
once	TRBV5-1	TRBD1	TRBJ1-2	CASSLQGRDRGQLYGYTF
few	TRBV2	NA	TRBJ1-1	CASRVMNTEAFF
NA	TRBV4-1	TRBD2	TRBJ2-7	CASSQAASGVETQYF
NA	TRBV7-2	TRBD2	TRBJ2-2	CASSMRTSVGGELFF
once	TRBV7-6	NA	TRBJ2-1	CASSLTVTGSGYNEQFF
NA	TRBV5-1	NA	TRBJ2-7	CASSSRDATYEQYF
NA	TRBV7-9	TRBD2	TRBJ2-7	CASSLSIAGGPHYEQYF
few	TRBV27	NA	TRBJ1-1	CASSLGSRTEAFF
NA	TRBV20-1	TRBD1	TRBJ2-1	CSARDQGETSYNEQFF
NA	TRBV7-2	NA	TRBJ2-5	CASSLGVGSGWETQYF